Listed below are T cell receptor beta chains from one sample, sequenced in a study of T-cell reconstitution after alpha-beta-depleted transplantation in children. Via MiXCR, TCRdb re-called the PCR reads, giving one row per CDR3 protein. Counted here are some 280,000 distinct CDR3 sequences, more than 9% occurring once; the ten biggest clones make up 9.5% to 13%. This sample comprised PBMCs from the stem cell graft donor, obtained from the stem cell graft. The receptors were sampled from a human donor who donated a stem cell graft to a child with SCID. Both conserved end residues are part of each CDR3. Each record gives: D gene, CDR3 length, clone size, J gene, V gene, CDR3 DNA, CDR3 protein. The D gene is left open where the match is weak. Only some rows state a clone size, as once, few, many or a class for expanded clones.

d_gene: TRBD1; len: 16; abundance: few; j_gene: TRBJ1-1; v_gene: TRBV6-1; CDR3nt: TGTGCCAGCCGGACAGGGCCCGGGGGCGGTGACACTGAAGCTTTCTTT; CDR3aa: CASRTGPGGGDTEAFF
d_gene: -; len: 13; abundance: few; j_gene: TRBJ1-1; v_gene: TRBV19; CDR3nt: TGTGCCAGTAGGGGACGGATGAACACTGAAGCTTTCTTT; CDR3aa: CASRGRMNTEAFF
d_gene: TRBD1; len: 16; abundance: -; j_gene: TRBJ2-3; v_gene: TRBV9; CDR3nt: TGTGCCAGCAGCCCACCGGGACAGGTGGGCACAGATACGCAGTATTTT; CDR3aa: CASSPPGQVGTDTQYF
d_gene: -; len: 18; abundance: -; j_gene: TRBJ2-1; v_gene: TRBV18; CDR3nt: TGTGCCAGCTCAGCCACCGGGCATGGGTTAGGGTCCCTCAATGAGCAGTTCTTC; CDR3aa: CASSATGHGLGSLNEQFF
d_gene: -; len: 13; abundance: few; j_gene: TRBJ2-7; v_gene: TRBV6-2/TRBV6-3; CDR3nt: TGTGCCAGCAGTTATCAGGGAATCCACGAGCAGTACTTC; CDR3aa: CASSYQGIHEQYF
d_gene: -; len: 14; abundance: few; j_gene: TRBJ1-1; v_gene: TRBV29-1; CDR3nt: TGCAGCGCGTCCGACCTACGGGGGAACACTGAAGCTTTCTTT; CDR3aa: CSASDLRGNTEAFF
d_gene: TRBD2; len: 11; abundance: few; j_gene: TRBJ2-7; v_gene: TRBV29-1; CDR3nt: TGCAGCGTTGGGACGGGGGGAGAGCAGTACTTC; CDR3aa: CSVGTGGEQYF
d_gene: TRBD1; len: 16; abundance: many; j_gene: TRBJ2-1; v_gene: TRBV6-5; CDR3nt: TGTGCCAGCAGTTACTCGAAACAGGGGGCTAAGAATGAGCAGTTCTTC; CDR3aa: CASSYSKQGAKNEQFF
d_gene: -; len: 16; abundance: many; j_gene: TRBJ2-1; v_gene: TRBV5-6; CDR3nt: TGTGCCAGCAGCTTGTGGGGGAGAGGGTCCTACAATGAGCAGTTCTTC; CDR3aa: CASSLWGRGSYNEQFF
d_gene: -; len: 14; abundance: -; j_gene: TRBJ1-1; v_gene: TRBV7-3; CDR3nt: TGTGCCAGCAGCTTATCGGGGGTCAGCACTGAAGCTTTCTTT; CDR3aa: CASSLSGVSTEAFF
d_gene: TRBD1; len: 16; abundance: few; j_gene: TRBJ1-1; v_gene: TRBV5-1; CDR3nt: TGCGCCAGCAGCTTGGGGGACAGGGGAATGAACACTGAAGCTTTCTTT; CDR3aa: CASSLGDRGMNTEAFF
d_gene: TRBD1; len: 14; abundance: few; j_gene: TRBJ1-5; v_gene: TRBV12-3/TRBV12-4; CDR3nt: TGTGCCAGCAGAGCCCAGGGGGGCGCTCAGCCCCAGCATTTT; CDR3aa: CASRAQGGAQPQHF
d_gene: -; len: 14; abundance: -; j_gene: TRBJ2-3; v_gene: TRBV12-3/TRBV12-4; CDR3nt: TGTGCCAGCAGTCACGACAGAGGCACAGATACGCAGTATTTT; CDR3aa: CASSHDRGTDTQYF
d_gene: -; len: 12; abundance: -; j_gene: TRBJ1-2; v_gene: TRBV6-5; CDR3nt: TGTGCCAGCAGTTACGGACTCGGTGGCTACACCTTC; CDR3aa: CASSYGLGGYTF
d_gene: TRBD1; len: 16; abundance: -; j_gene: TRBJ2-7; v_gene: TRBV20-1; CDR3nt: TGCAGTGCTTCTTATCAATTTGCCGGGACAGGGTACGAGCAGTACTTC; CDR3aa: CSASYQFAGTGYEQYF
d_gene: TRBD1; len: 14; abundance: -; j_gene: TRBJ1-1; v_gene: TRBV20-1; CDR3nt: TGCAGTGCTAGAGATGGACAGGGCCTCCGTGAAGCTTTCTTT; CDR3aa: CSARDGQGLREAFF
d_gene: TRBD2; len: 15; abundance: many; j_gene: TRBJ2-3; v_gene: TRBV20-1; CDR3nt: TGCAGTGCTCCGCGGGGGGGCGACCACACAGATACGCAGTATTTT; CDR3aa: CSAPRGGDHTDTQYF
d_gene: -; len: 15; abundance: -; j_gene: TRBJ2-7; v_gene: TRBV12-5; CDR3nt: TGTGCTAGTGGTCCCCCCCACGGGGGATACGACGAGCAGTACTTC; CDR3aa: CASGPPHGGYDEQYF
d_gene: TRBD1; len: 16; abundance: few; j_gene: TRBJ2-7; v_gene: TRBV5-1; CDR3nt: TGCGCCAGCAGCTTGGACTCACAGGGGGTCTCCTACGAGCAGTACTTC; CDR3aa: CASSLDSQGVSYEQYF
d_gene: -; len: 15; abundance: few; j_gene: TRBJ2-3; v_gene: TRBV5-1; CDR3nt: TGCGCCAGCAGCTTGGGGTCGTTCGGCACAGATACGCAGTATTTT; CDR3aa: CASSLGSFGTDTQYF
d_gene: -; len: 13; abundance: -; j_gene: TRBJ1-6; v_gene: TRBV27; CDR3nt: TGTGCCAGCAGTTGGTTCGATAATTCACCCCTCCACTTT; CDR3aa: CASSWFDNSPLHF
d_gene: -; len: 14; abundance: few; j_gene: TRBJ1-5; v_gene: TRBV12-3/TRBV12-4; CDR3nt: TGTGCCAGCAGCCCGACAGCCTCCAATCAGCCCCAGCATTTT; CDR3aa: CASSPTASNQPQHF
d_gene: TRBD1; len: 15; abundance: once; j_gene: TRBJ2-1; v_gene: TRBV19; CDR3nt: TGTGCCAGTAGTATTTGGACAGGGGAAGGGCATGAGCAGTTCTTC; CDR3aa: CASSIWTGEGHEQFF
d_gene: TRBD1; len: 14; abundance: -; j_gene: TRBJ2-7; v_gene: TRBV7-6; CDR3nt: TGTGCCAGCAGCTTGGACAGGGTTGACTACGAGCAGTACTTC; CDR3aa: CASSLDRVDYEQYF